Sequencing of this T cell receptor beta chain was carried out in a study of cytomegalovirus exposure and HLA in healthy donors. Overall study: Earlier work reported 95 million to 130 million unique TCR beta sequences from 180 million or so T cells.

With 60 Vbeta and 13 Jbeta primers, the PCR was carried out. Assay used: immunoSEQ multiplex PCR; TCRdb lists only in-frame clones, some missing. The repertoire includes under 150,000 clones, 82% of them detected once, and about 7.4% sits in the top ten. This TCR came from a woman aged 45-65 years in good health and CMV-seropositive. The specimen sequenced was PBMCs.

Here the CDR3 reads CSVEDGQGHYEQYF. In DNA, the CDR3 is TGCAGCGTTGAAGATGGGCAGGGTCACTACGAGCAGTACTTC. The chain employs TRBV29-1 and TRBJ2-7, with D perhaps matching TRBD1 (5 bases). Trimming left V 0 bases short and J 3 bases short, with 12 bases between. This CDR3 is built from 14 residues. Looked up from germline, CDR1 is SQVTM and CDR2 is ANQGSEA.